The 27 T cell receptor beta chains reported below all come from one sample, sequenced in a study of blood T cell repertoires in COVID-19. Here immunoSEQ multiplex PCR was the method, and the copy in TCRdb shows in-frame clones only, minus some. The table has over 150,000 clones, 75% to 95% seen once; the top ten hold approximately 0.59%. The sample taken for sequencing was peripheral blood. The receptor source for this set is a man aged 50 or older with acute or convalescent COVID-19.

The gene calls are TRBV5-6 and TRBJ1-2, with TRBD1 identical over 7 bases. CDR3 size: 14 residues. V lost 4 bases and J lost 0; bases outside the gene matches: 3. The V gene's germline CDR1 is SGHDT and CDR2 YYEEEE. CDR3 sequence: CASSTGTANYGYTF. CDR3 DNA: TGTGCCAGCAGCACCGGGACAGCTAACTATGGCTACACCTTC.

The V call is TRBV19, the J call TRBJ2-1, with TRBD2 identical over 13 bases. The V and J ends lost 1 base and 5 bases, in that order; junction bases with no gene match: 2. This CDR3 has 16 residues. Germline V gene lookup returns CDR1 LNHDA and CDR2 SQIVND (reference sequence). CDR3 region: CASSIGGLAGNNEQFF. CDR3 nucleotides: TGTGCCAGTAGTATAGGGGGACTAGCGGGGAACAATGAGCAGTTCTTC. The variable domain in full, with the rest retrieved from reference TRBV19 and TRBJ2-1, is DGGITQSPKYLFRKEGQNVTLSCEQNLNHDAMYWYRQDPGQGLRLIYYSQIVNDFQKGDIAEGYSVSREKKESFPLTVTSAQKNPTAFYLCASSIGGLAGNNEQFFGPGTRLTVL.

This chain links TRBV3-1 (or the pseudogene TRBV3-2) with TRBJ2-3; D is uncertain. V lost 1 base, J lost 6 bases, and 11 bases lay in between. The CDR3 has 14 residues. CDR1 and CDR2 from the germline V gene are LGHDT and YNNKEL (reference sequence). This CDR3 is CASSQALVTDTQYF. CDR3 nucleotide sequence: TGTGCCAGCAGCCAAGCCCTAGTCACGGATACGCAGTATTTT.

CDR3 protein: CASSASGTSGSWCAAKETQYF. DNA of the CDR3: TGTGCCAGCAGCGCCTCCGGGACTAGCGGGAGTTGGTGTGCAGCGAAGGAGACCCAGTACTTC. The chain links TRBV21-1 to TRBJ2-5; the tabulated D call, TRBD2, remains unverified against the DNA. TRBV21-1 is a documented pseudogene. The CDR3 sequence is 21 residues long.

This clone was found once. The rearrangement joins TRBV14 to TRBJ2-7; 7 nucleotides align to TRBD1. Germline CDR1 and CDR2: SGHDN and FVKESK. This CDR3 comprises 15 residues. The junction had 6 bases not matched to a gene; V was cut back by 1 base and J by 3 bases. CDR3 residues: CASSQGPGTDYEQYV. CDR3 sequence (DNA): TGTGCCAGCAGCCAAGGACCTGGGACAGACTACGAGCAGTACGTC.

As DNA, the CDR3 is TGTGCCAGCAGTTTTTTCCCGGGACTAGCGGGAGTAGAGACCCAGTACTTC. Translating gives CASSFFPGLAGVETQYF. The chain uses TRBV27 and TRBJ2-5; 14 bases line up with TRBD2. The trim removed 3 bases at V and 4 bases at J, leaving 7 bases unmatched. This CDR3 has 17 residues. Germline values: CDR1 MNHEY, CDR2 SMNVEV (reference sequence).

The J gene is TRBJ2-2, the V gene TRBV2; tentative D call: TRBD2 (6 bases). CDR3 length: 16 amino acids. Between the trimmed V and J ends, which lost 4 bases and 1 base, there was a span of 13 bases. Germline V gives CDR1 SNHLY, CDR2 FYNNEI. CDR3 coding DNA: TGTGCCAGCAGTGTTAGGCGGGGCCAGAACACCGGGGAGCTGTTTTTT. Translating it yields CASSVRRGQNTGELFF. The variable domain in full, completed from reference TRBV2 and TRBJ2-2, reads EPEVTQTPSHQVTQMGQEVILRCVPISNHLYFYWYRQILGQKVEFLVSFYNNEISEKSEIFDDQFSVERPDGSNFTLKIRSTKLEDSAMYFCASSVRRGQNTGELFFGEGSRLTVL.

J is TRBJ2-5 and V is TRBV28; 7 bases match TRBD1. This CDR3 is built from 13 residues. The V segment lost 6 bases and the J segment 5 bases; nucleotides outside the gene matches: 6. Germline V gene data show CDR1 as MDHEN and CDR2 as SYDVKM. The CDR3: CASRGDRAETQYF. The CDR3 DNA sequence: TGTGCCAGCAGGGGAGACAGGGCGGAGACCCAGTACTTC.

The chain combines TRBV24-1 with TRBJ2-3, with 10 bases lining up with TRBD1. This CDR3 is built from 15 residues. V shed 5 bases, J shed 2 bases, and the junction held 3 bases outside the gene matches. The germline CDR1 and CDR2 sequences are KGHDR and SFDVKD. CDR3 DNA sequence: TGTGCCACCAGTGGACAGGGGGCTTCCACAGATACGCAGTATTTT. Translating gives CATSGQGASTDTQYF.

The chain is built from TRBV7-3 and TRBJ2-7, with D hard to call. This CDR3 is built from 14 residues. Germline loops: CDR1 SGHTA, CDR2 FQGTGA. The V and J ends lost 2 bases and 1 base respectively, with 9 bases between them. The CDR3 protein is CASSLGSGSYEQYF. The CDR3 nucleotides read TGTGCCAGCAGCTTAGGTTCAGGTTCCTACGAGCAGTACTTC.

This chain joins TRBV12-1 and TRBJ1-4; TRBD1 reflects the table's D call only, with no check against the DNA. TRBV12-1 is deemed a pseudogene. The length of the CDR3 is 15 residues. CDR3: CASSFQTGDDEKLFF. CDR3 bases: TGTGCCAGCAGCTTCCAGACAGGGGATGATGAAAAACTGTTTTTT.

V is TRBV7-9 and J is TRBJ2-1; D is possibly TRBD2 (7 bases). Germline V gene sequence: CDR1 SEHNR, CDR2 FQNEAQ (reference sequence). The V gene lost 4 bases and the J gene lost 7 bases, with 17 bases spanning the gap. The CDR3 runs to 15 residues. CDR3 DNA sequence: TGTGCCAGCAGCTACCGCGGGGGCCTTATGAATGAGCAGTTCTTC. Translating gives CASSYRGGLMNEQFF.

The V gene is TRBV7-8, the J gene TRBJ2-3; TRBD1 matches 7 bases. The CDR3 consists of 18 residues. The germline V gene encodes CDR1 SGHVS and CDR2 FQNEAQ. The junction had 15 bases not matched to a gene; V was cut back by 2 bases and J by 4 bases. In nucleotides, the CDR3 is TGTGCCAGCAGCTTATTTTCCTCTCTCAGGGGGTCGTCAGATACGCAGTATTTT. Translated: CASSLFSSLRGSSDTQYF.

The V call is TRBV7-3, the J call TRBJ1-2; possible D gene TRBD1, 5 bases. From germline, CDR1 is SGHTA and CDR2 FQGTGA. Trimming removed 4 bases at V and 7 bases at J, with 16 bases between. The CDR3 runs to 14 residues. CDR3 DNA sequence: TGTGCCAGCAGCTCCACCCCCACAGGTGCTGGCTACACCTTC. Translated: CASSSTPTGAGYTF.

The chain employs TRBV5-4 and TRBJ1-1; 10 bases match TRBD1. Looked up from germline, CDR1 is SGHNT and CDR2 is YYREEE (reference sequence). V gave up 2 bases and J gave up 5 bases; unmatched junction bases: 6. This CDR3 comprises 15 residues. The CDR3 DNA follows: TGTGCCAGCAGCTTTCCCGGGACAGGGGTAACTGAAGCTTTCTTT. Translating gives CASSFPGTGVTEAFF.

The J gene is TRBJ1-2, the V gene TRBV5-1, with D maybe TRBD1 (6 bases). Germline V lookup: CDR1 SGHRS, CDR2 YFSETQ. Trimming shortened V by 4 bases and J by 4 bases, and 8 bases separated the two germline ends. CDR3 length: 12 amino acids. CDR3 sequence: CASSTDSYGYTF. For the CDR3, the DNA is TGCGCCAGCAGCACGGACAGCTATGGCTACACCTTC. Together with reference TRBV5-1 and TRBJ1-2, the CDR3 gives the full variable domain: KAGVTQTPRYLIKTRGQQVTLSCSPISGHRSVSWYQQTPGQGLQFLFEYFSETQRNKGNFPGRFSGRQFSNSRSEMNVSTLELGDSALYLCASSTDSYGYTFGSGTRLTVV.

The gene calls are TRBV5-1 and TRBJ2-5; D is uncertain. This CDR3 has 15 amino acids. Trimming shortened V by 0 bases and J by 4 bases, and 13 bases separated the two germline ends. Germline V gene lookup returns CDR1 SGHRS and CDR2 YFSETQ. This CDR3 reads CASSLASGFRETQYF. CDR3 in DNA: TGCGCCAGCAGCTTGGCTTCCGGGTTCAGAGAGACCCAGTACTTC. Supplemented by reference TRBV5-1 and TRBJ2-5, the full variable domain reads KAGVTQTPRYLIKTRGQQVTLSCSPISGHRSVSWYQQTPGQGLQFLFEYFSETQRNKGNFPGRFSGRQFSNSRSEMNVSTLELGDSALYLCASSLASGFRETQYFGPGTRLLVL.

This rearrangement joins TRBV28 to TRBJ2-7; 11 bases are a match to TRBD1. This CDR3 has 14 residues. CDR1 MDHEN and CDR2 SYDVKM come from the germline V gene. The V segment lost 6 bases and the J segment 3 bases; nucleotides outside the gene matches: 4. The CDR3 sequence is CASRRGTGGYEQYV. The DNA for the CDR3 is TGTGCCAGCAGGCGCGGGACAGGGGGCTACGAGCAGTACGTC.

The V call is TRBV14, the J call TRBJ2-7; no clear D gene. Looked up from germline, CDR1 is SGHDN and CDR2 is FVKESK. The V end lost 0 bases, the J end lost 3 bases, and 12 bases lay between the germline ends. The CDR3 length is 15 residues. CDR3 region: CASSQDLADFYEQYF. CDR3 in DNA: TGTGCCAGCAGCCAAGATCTTGCGGATTTCTACGAGCAGTACTTC.

The chain employs TRBV3-1 (or the pseudogene TRBV3-2) and TRBJ1-1; 8 bases fit TRBD1. The CDR3 is 15 amino acids. J lost 1 base, V lost 1 base, and 2 bases had no gene match. Germline V gives CDR1 LGHDT, CDR2 YNNKEL (reference sequence). The chain's CDR3 is CASSQGTGPNTEAFF. The DNA for the CDR3 is TGTGCCAGCAGCCAAGGGACAGGGCCGAACACTGAAGCTTTCTTT.

The V call is TRBV6-5, the J call TRBJ1-5, with 10 bases matching TRBD1. This CDR3 contains 14 residues. The germline V gene has CDR1 MNHEY and CDR2 SVGAGI. V was pared by 5 bases and J by 5 bases, with 3 bases of the junction left unmatched. The chain's CDR3 is CASSPGTGDQPQHF. The CDR3 coding sequence is TGTGCCAGCAGTCCCGGGACAGGGGATCAGCCCCAGCATTTT.

The chain recombines TRBV28 with TRBJ2-7; the match to TRBD1 covers 9 bases. CDR1 and CDR2 (germline): MDHEN, SYDVKM. The CDR3 runs 17 residues. The junction had 9 bases not matched to a gene; V was cut back by 3 bases and J by 0 bases. CDR3 sequence: CASSLGGQGFSSYEQYF. As DNA, the CDR3 is TGTGCCAGCAGTTTGGGGGGACAGGGTTTTTCCTCCTACGAGCAGTACTTC.

The chain is built from TRBV6-5 and TRBJ1-5; D not resolved. Trimming left V 4 bases short and J 8 bases short, with 12 bases between. Germline CDR1 and CDR2: MNHEY and SVGAGI. The CDR3 is 13 residues long. The CDR3 nucleotides are TGTGCCAGCAGTTTCGACGGCGGGGAGCCCCAGCATTTT. Encoded protein: CASSFDGGEPQHF.

Here the CDR3 reads CAWSSGQGRLYQPQHF. The CDR3 DNA sequence: TGTGCCTGGAGCTCGGGACAGGGACGCCTATATCAGCCCCAGCATTTT. The chain carries TRBV30 and TRBJ1-5; TRBD1 matches at 9 bases. The length of the CDR3 is 16 residues. Looked up from germline, CDR1 is GTSNPN and CDR2 is SVGIG (reference sequence). V was clipped by 3 bases and J by 5 bases; unmatched bases: 11.

J is TRBJ2-3 and V is TRBV4-3; 8 nucleotides match TRBD2. This CDR3 comprises 16 residues. The V gene's germline CDR1 is LGHNA and CDR2 YSLEER. Germline trimming cut 2 bases from V and 3 bases from J; bases unmatched to any gene: 7. Here the CDR3 reads CASSQIYGGVTDTQYF. In DNA form, the CDR3 reads TGCGCCAGCAGCCAAATTTACGGGGGGGTGACAGATACGCAGTATTTT.

CDR3 region: CASSLATRGPVRNYGYTF. The DNA for the CDR3 is TGTGCCAGCAGCTTAGCTACCAGGGGGCCCGTTAGAAACTATGGCTACACCTTC. The chain employs TRBV7-2 and TRBJ1-2, with TRBD1 identical over 8 bases. The CDR3 is made up of 18 amino acids. The germline CDR1 and CDR2 sequences are SGHTA and FQGNSA. V lost 0 bases, J lost 2 bases, and 11 bases stayed unmatched.

The gene calls are TRBV15 and TRBJ2-5, with 8 bases matching TRBD2. Germline V gene lookup returns CDR1 LNHNV and CDR2 YYDKDF (reference sequence). The CDR3 covers 15 residues. Trimming cost V 5 bases and J 5 bases; bases outside gene matches: 10. The CDR3 coding sequence is TGTGCCACCAGCTTAGGCGGGGGGCTAGAGGAGACCCAGTACTTC. It is translated as CATSLGGGLEETQYF. The full variable domain, completed using reference TRBV15 and TRBJ2-5, is DAMVIQNPRYQVTQFGKPVTLSCSQTLNHNVMYWYQQKSSQAPKLLFHYYDKDFNNEADTPDNFQSRRPNTSFCFLDIRSPGLGDTAMYLCATSLGGGLEETQYFGPGTRLLVL.